This T cell receptor (beta chain) was recovered during a study of blood T cell repertoires in COVID-19. Study-wide background: There were acute and convalescent COVID-19 samples, and they came from the United States, Italy and Spain. From T cells, B-cell-depleted T cells, or PBMCs came the material, which was cDNA or gDNA.

Method: immunoSEQ multiplex PCR; TCRdb's copy keeps in-frame clones and lacks some. The sample records roughly 150,000 clones, around 84% being singletons. The TCR comes from a woman aged 80 or over with acute or convalescent COVID-19. Material: peripheral blood.

The CDR3 DNA follows: TGTGCCAGCATTCGCCAGGGGCGGTCTGGAAACACCATATATTTT. Translation: CASIRQGRSGNTIYF. The chain combines TRBV28 with TRBJ1-3, with a tentative D call TRBD1 (6 bases). The CDR3 totals 15 residues. Trimming shortened V by 7 bases and J by 1 base, and 14 bases separated the two germline ends. Germline V gene sequence: CDR1 MDHEN, CDR2 SYDVKM.